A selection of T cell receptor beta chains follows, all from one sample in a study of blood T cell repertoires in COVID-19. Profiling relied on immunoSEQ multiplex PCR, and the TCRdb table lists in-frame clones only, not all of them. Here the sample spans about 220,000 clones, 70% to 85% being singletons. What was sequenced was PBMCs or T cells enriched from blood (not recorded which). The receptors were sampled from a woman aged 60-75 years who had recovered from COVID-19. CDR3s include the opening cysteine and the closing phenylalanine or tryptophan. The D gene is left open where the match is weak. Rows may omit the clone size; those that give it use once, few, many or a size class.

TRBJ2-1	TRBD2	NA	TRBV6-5	CASSLAGGPYNEQFF	TGTGCCAGCAGCCTAGCGGGAGGGCCCTACAATGAGCAGTTCTTC
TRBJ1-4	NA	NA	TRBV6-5	CASSYSGPGDEKLFF	TGTGCCAGCAGTTACTCGGGGCCAGGGGATGAAAAACTGTTTTTT
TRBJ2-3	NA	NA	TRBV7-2	CASSRRLGSMDTQYF	TGTGCCAGCAGCCGCCGACTAGGCTCTATGGATACGCAGTATTTT
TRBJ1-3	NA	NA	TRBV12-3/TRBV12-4	CASRGSSGNTIYF	TGTGCCAGCAGGGGCTCGTCTGGAAACACCATATATTTT
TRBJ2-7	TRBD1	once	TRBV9	CASSVGQASYEQYF	TGTGCCAGCAGCGTCGGACAGGCCTCCTACGAGCAGTACTTC
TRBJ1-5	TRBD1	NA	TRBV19	CASSILGQGNQPQHF	TGTGCCAGTAGTATATTGGGACAGGGCAATCAGCCCCAGCATTTT
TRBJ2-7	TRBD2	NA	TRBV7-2	CASSLERGGPYEQYF	TGTGCCAGCAGCTTGGAGCGGGGGGGCCCCTACGAGCAGTACTTC
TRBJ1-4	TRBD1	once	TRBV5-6	CASSRPLGQGDEKLFF	TGTGCCAGCAGCCGGCCCTTGGGACAGGGGGACGAAAAACTGTTTTTT
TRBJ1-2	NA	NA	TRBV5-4	CASSTAGITYGYTF	TGTGCCAGCAGCACGGCGGGGATTACCTATGGCTACACCTTC
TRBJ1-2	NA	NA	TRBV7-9	CASSSQGRVGGYTF	TGTGCCAGCAGCTCCCAGGGGAGGGTAGGCGGCTACACCTTC
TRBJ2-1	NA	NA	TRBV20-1	CSVQEYNEQFF	TGCAGTGTACAGGAGTACAATGAGCAGTTCTTC
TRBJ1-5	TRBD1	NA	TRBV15	CATSRTGGSNQPQHF	TGTGCCACCAGCAGGACAGGGGGTAGCAATCAGCCCCAGCATTTT
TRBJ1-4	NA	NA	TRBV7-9	CASSSTGGHEKLFF	TGTGCCAGCAGCTCCACCGGGGGGCATGAAAAACTGTTTTTT
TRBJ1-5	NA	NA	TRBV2	CASSQEGGVQPQHF	TGTGCCAGCAGTCAGGAGGGGGGGGTACAGCCCCAGCATTTT
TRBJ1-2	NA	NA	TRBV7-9	CASSLGQNRNYGYTF	TGTGCCAGCAGCTTAGGACAGAACAGGAACTATGGCTACACCTTC
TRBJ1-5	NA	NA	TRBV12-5	CASGWGGSSNQPQHF	TGTGCTAGTGGCTGGGGGGGCAGTAGCAATCAGCCCCAGCATTTT
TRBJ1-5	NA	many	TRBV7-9	CASSSTGSGNQPQHF	TGTGCCAGCAGCTCCACCGGGAGCGGGAATCAGCCCCAGCATTTT
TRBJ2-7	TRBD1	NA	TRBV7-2	CASSPGTGPFGEQYF	TGTGCCAGCAGCCCCGGGACAGGGCCCTTCGGCGAGCAGTACTTC
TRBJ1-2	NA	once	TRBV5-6	CASSFRRNYGYTF	TGTGCCAGCAGCTTTCGGAGGAACTATGGCTACACCTTC